Presented here are 4 T cell receptor beta chains from one specimen sequenced in a study of CD8 T cells in Susac syndrome (dated by TCRdb to about 2019). Libraries were constructed by the immunoSEQ multiplex PCR assay. RNA was extracted with the RNeasy kit and 0.5 to 1 ug was reverse transcribed using random hexamers. The public reads were run again by TCRdb, first through fastp at Q25 and then through MiXCR, and only productive beta chains were kept. Entries are consolidated by CDR3 protein sequence, retaining the most common genes and DNA. In this sample the table shows about 80,000 distinct CDR3 sequences, 90% to 95% of which occur a single time. Roughly 0.27% of the sample is held by the ten biggest clonotypes. Sequencing was performed on CD8+ T cells from PBMCs. The receptor source for this set is a human donor in good health.

This clonotype was recorded only once. This chain links TRBV12-3 or TRBV12-4 with TRBJ2-7; the D is unclear. V was shortened by 5 bases and J by 5 bases, with 13 bases between the two germline ends. The CDR3 consists of 13 residues. This CDR3 reads CASSPFDWDEQYV. In DNA form, the CDR3 reads TGTGCCAGCAGTCCCTTCGACTGGGACGAGCAGTACGTC.

The chain has TRBV7-6 and TRBJ2-2; D unresolved. This CDR3 has 13 residues. Trimming removed 3 bases at V and 8 bases at J, with 10 bases between. Per germline, CDR1 SGHVS and CDR2 FNYEAQ. The CDR3 region has the DNA TGTGCCAGCAGCTTGAGGTTCCCGGGGGAGCTGTTTTTT. Amino acid sequence: CASSLRFPGELFF.

CDR3 DNA sequence: TGCGCCAGCAGCCCAGCCGGGACAGGGGGCTTCGAGCAGTACTTC. Protein sequence: CASSPAGTGGFEQYF. The rearrangement joins TRBV4-3 to TRBJ2-7; TRBD1 agrees at 12 bases. CDR3 length: 15 residues. With V trimmed by 4 bases and J by 6 bases, 7 bases remained unmatched. The germline CDR1 and CDR2 sequences are LGHNA and YSLEER.

The genes are TRBV29-1 and TRBJ1-2, with 9 bases matching TRBD1. This CDR3 spans 12 amino acids. CDR1 SQVTM and CDR2 ANQGSEA come from the germline V gene. The V gene end was trimmed by 6 bases and the J gene end by 5 bases; junction bases not matched to a gene: 4. The CDR3 sequence: CSVRDRAYGYTF. CDR3 nucleotide sequence: TGCAGCGTGAGGGACAGGGCGTATGGCTACACCTTC.